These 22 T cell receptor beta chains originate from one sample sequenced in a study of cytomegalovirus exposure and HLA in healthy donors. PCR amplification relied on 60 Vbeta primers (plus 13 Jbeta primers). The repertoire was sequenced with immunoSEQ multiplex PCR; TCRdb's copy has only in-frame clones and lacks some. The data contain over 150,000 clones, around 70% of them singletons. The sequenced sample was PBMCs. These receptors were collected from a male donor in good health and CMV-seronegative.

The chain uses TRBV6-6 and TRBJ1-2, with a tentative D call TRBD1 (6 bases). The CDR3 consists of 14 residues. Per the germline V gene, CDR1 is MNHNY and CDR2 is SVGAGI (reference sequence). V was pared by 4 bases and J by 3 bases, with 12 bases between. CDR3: CASSWTAPDYGYTF. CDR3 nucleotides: TGTGCCAGCAGTTGGACAGCCCCCGACTATGGCTACACCTTC.

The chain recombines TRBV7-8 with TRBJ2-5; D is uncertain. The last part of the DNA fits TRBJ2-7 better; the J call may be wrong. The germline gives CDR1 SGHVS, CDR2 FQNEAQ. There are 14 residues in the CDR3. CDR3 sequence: CASSLRLFSHEQYF. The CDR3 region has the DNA TGTGCCAGCAGCCTGAGACTTTTTAGCCACGAGCAGTACTTC.

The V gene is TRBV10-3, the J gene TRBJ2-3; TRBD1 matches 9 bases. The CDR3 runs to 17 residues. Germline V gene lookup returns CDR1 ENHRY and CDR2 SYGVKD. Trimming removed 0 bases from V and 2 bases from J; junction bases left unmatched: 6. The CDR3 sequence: CAISESTGGVHTDTQYF. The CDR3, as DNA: TGTGCCATCAGTGAGTCGACAGGGGGTGTCCACACAGATACGCAGTATTTT.

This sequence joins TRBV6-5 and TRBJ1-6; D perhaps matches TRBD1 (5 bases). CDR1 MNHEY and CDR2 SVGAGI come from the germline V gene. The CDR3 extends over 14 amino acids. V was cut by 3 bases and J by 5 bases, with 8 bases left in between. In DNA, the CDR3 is TGTGCCAGCAGTTATTGGACAAATAATTCACCCCTCCACTTT. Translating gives CASSYWTNNSPLHF.

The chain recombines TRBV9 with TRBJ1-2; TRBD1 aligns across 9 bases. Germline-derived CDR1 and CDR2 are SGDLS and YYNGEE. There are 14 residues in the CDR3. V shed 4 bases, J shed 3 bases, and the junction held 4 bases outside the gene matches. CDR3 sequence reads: CASSQDRGDYGYTF. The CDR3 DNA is TGTGCCAGCAGCCAAGACAGGGGGGACTATGGCTACACCTTC.

The CDR3 is CASSLGTSSNQPQHF. In nucleotides, the CDR3 is TGTGCCAGCAGCTTAGGCACATCTAGCAATCAGCCCCAGCATTTT. The chain carries TRBV7-9 and TRBJ1-5; D unresolved. The germline V gene encodes CDR1 SEHNR and CDR2 FQNEAQ (reference sequence). V was cut by 1 base and J by 0 bases, with 7 bases left in between. The CDR3 has 15 amino acids.

The CDR3 loop is CASSPGTTAGWSGNTIYF. In DNA, the CDR3 is TGCGCCAGCAGCCCTGGCACGACAGCGGGATGGTCTGGAAACACCATATATTTT. The chain carries TRBV4-1 and TRBJ1-3, with D possibly TRBD1 on 5 matching bases. The ends were cut back, 4 bases at V and 1 base at J, with 20 bases in the middle. This CDR3 comprises 18 residues. Germline V CDR1 and CDR2: MGHRA, YSYEKL.

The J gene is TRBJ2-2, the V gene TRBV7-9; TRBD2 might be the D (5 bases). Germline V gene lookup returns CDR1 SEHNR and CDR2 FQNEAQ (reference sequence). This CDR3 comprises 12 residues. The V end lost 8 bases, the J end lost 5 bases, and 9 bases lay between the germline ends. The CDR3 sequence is CASPPGTGELFF. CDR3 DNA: TGTGCCAGCCCGCCGGGGACCGGGGAGCTGTTTTTT.

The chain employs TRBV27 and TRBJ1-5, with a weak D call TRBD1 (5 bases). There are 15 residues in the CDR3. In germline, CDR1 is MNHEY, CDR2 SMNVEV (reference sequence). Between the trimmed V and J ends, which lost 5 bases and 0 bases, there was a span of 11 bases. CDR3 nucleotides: TGTGCCAGCAGTCTAAAGGGGTATAGCAATCAGCCCCAGCATTTT. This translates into CASSLKGYSNQPQHF.

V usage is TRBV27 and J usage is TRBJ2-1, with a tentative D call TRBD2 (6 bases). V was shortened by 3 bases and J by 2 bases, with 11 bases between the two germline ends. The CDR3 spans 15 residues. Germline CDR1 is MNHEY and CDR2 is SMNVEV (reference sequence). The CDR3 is CASSFGIAAYNEQFF. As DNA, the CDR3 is TGTGCCAGCAGTTTTGGGATAGCGGCCTACAATGAGCAGTTCTTC.

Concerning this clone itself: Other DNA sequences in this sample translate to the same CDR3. The CDR3 sequence is CASSLAGGSYNEQFF. CDR3 DNA sequence: TGTGCCAGCAGCTTAGCGGGGGGCTCCTACAATGAGCAGTTCTTC. This chain joins TRBV11-3 and TRBJ2-1; the match to TRBD2 covers 7 bases. CDR3 length equals 15 residues. Germline values: CDR1 SGHNT, CDR2 YENEEA. Unmatched junction bases numbered 0, after V lost 1 base and J lost 0 bases.

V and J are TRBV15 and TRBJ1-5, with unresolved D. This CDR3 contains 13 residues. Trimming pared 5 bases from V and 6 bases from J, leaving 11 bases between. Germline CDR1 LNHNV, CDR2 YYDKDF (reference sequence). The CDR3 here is CATSEDGSQPQHF. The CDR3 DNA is TGTGCCACCAGCGAAGATGGGAGTCAGCCCCAGCATTTT.

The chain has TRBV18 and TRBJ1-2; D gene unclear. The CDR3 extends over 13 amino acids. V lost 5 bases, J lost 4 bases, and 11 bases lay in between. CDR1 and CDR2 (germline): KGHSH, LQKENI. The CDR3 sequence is CASSLSTSYGYTF. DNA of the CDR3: TGTGCCAGCTCATTATCGACAAGCTATGGCTACACCTTC.

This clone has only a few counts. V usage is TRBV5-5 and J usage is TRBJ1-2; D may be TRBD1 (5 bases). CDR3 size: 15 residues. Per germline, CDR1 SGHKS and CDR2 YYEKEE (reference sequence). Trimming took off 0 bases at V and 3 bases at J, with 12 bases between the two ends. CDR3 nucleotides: TGTGCCAGCAGCTTGGATGGGGGGAGACACTATGGCTACACCTTC. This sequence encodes CASSLDGGRHYGYTF. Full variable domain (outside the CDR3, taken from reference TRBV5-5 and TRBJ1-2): DAGVTQSPTHLIKTRGQQVTLRCSPISGHKSVSWYQQVLGQGPQFIFQYYEKEERGRGNFPDRFSARQFPNYSSELNVNALLLGDSALYLCASSLDGGRHYGYTFGSGTRLTVV.

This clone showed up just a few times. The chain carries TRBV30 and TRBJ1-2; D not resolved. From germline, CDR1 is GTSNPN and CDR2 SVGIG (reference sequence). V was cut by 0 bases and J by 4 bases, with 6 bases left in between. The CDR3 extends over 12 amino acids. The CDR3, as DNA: TGTGCCTGGAGTGTACATCCCTATGGCTACACCTTC. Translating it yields CAWSVHPYGYTF. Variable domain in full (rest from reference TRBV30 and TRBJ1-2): SQTIHQWPATLVQPVGSPLSLECTVEGTSNPNLYWYRQAAGRGLQLLFYSVGIGQISSEVPQNLSASRPQDRQFILSSKKLLLSDSGFYLCAWSVHPYGYTFGSGTRLTVV.

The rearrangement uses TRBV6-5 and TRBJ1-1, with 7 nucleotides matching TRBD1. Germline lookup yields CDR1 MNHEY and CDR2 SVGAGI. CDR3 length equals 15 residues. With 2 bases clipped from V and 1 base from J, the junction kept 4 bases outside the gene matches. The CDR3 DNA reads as TGTGCCAGCAGTTACGCCCCAGGGGGGAACACTGAAGCTTTCTTT. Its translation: CASSYAPGGNTEAFF.

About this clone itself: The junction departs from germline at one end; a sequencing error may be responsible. The CDR3 bases are TGTTCCAGCAGCCCGACGGGACTAGCGGGAGACAATGAGCAGTTCTTC. It encodes CSSSPTGLAGDNEQFF. The rearrangement links TRBV7-9 to TRBJ2-1; TRBD2 matches 14 bases. The CDR3 runs to 16 residues. The V gene's germline CDR1 is SEHNR and CDR2 FQNEAQ (reference sequence).

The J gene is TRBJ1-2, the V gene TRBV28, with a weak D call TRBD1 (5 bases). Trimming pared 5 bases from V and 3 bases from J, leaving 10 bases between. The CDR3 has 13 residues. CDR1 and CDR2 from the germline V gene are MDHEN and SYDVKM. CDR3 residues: CASSPGQYYGYTF. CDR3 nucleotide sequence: TGTGCCAGCAGTCCTGGACAATACTATGGCTACACCTTC.

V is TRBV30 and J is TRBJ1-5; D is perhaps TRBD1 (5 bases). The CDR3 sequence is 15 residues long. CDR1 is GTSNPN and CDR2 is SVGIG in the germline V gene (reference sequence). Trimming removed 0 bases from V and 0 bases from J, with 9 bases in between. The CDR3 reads CAWSVLQASNQPQHF. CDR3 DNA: TGTGCCTGGAGTGTTTTACAGGCTAGCAATCAGCCCCAGCATTTT.

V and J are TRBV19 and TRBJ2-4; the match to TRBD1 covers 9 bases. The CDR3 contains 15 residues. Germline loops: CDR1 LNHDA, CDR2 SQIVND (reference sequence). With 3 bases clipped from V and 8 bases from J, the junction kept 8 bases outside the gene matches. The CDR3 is CASSMDRGMGDIQYF. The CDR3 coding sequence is TGTGCCAGTAGTATGGACAGGGGCATGGGAGACATTCAGTACTTC.

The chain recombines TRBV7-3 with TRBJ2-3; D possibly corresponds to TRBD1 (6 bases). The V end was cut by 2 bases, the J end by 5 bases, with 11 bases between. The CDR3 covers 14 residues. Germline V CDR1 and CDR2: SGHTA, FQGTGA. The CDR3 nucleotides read TGTGCCAGCAGCTTAGATCAAGGGGGAGATACGCAGTATTTT. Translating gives CASSLDQGGDTQYF.

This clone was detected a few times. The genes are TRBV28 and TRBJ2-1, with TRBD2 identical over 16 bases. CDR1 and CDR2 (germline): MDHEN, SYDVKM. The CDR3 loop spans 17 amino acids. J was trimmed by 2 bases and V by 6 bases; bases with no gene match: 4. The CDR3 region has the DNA TGTGCCAGCAGAGGGACTAGCGGGAGGGTGACCTACAATGAGCAGTTCTTC. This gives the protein CASRGTSGRVTYNEQFF.